Shown below are 12 T cell receptor beta chains from a single sample sequenced in a study of shared clonotypes between healthy human individuals. TCRdb's table, derived via immunoSEQ multiplex PCR, lists solely in-frame clones and lacks some. The sample has 2 million or so clones, around 96% seen once. Naive CD8 cells comprised CD45RO-negative, CCR7-positively selected cells, excluding terminally differentiated effector memory CD45RA+ cells. The sequenced material came from naive CD8+ T cells sorted from blood. The receptors shown here come from a man between 18 and 29 years old in good health.

The chain joins TRBV7-9 to TRBJ1-6, with D tentatively TRBD1 (5 bases). The CDR3 has 17 amino acids. With 0 bases removed from V and 2 bases from J, the gap between germline ends came to 11 bases. CDR1 and CDR2 from the germline V gene are SEHNR and FQNEAQ (reference sequence). The CDR3 DNA reads as TGTGCCAGCAGCTTAGCCAGGGCGAGAGCCTATAATTCACCCCTCCACTTT. This encodes CASSLARARAYNSPLHF. Using reference TRBV7-9 and TRBJ1-6 for the parts outside the CDR3, the full variable domain is DTGVSQNPRHKITKRGQNVTFRCDPISEHNRLYWYRQTLGQGPEFLTYFQNEAQLEKSRLLSDRFSAERPKGSFSTLEIQRTEQGDSAMYLCASSLARARAYNSPLHFGNGTRLTVT.

V is TRBV6-5 and J is TRBJ2-7; TRBD2 agrees at 7 bases. Germline-derived CDR1 and CDR2 are MNHEY and SVGAGI. V trimming: 0 bases; J trimming: 0 bases; junction bases outside the gene matches: 5. The CDR3 sequence is 16 residues long. CDR3 sequence: CASSYSLAEASYEQYF. The CDR3 nucleotides read TGTGCCAGCAGTTACTCTCTAGCGGAAGCCTCCTACGAGCAGTACTTC.

The genes are TRBV7-8 and TRBJ2-7; possible D gene TRBD1, 6 bases. Germline CDR1 reads SGHVS; CDR2 reads FQNEAQ. The germline V and J ends were trimmed by 1 base and 6 bases, with 16 bases remaining between them. The CDR3 length is 15 residues. CDR3 nucleotides: TGTGCCAGCAGCTTAGAACAGGGCAATTGGGGCGAGCAGTACTTC. This gives the protein CASSLEQGNWGEQYF. The whole variable domain, remainder taken from reference TRBV7-8 and TRBJ2-7, is GAGVSQSPRYKVAKRGQDVALRCDPISGHVSLFWYQQALGQGPEFLTYFQNEAQLDKSGLPSDRFFAERPEGSVSTLKIQRTQQEDSAVYLCASSLEQGNWGEQYFGPGTRLTVT.

This chain connects TRBV5-1 to TRBJ1-3; maybe TRBD1 (5 bases). Germline V gives CDR1 SGHRS, CDR2 YFSETQ. Trimming removed 1 base at V and 2 bases at J, with 16 bases between. The CDR3 runs 17 residues. This CDR3 reads CASSLLTGTPAGNTIYF. CDR3 in DNA: TGCGCCAGCAGCTTGCTTACGGGGACCCCCGCTGGAAACACCATATATTTT.

The V gene is TRBV7-2, the J gene TRBJ2-7; 8 bases are a match to TRBD2. The trim removed 1 base at V and 0 bases at J, leaving 5 bases unmatched. CDR3 length: 16 amino acids. The germline V gene encodes CDR1 SGHTA and CDR2 FQGNSA. CDR3 sequence reads: CASSLVAGSYSYEQYF. DNA of the CDR3: TGTGCCAGCAGCTTAGTAGCGGGGAGCTACTCCTACGAGCAGTACTTC.

The chain carries TRBV5-6 and TRBJ2-1; D tentatively reads TRBD1 or TRBD2 (6 bases each). With 1 base removed from V and 7 bases from J, the gap between germline ends came to 9 bases. The CDR3 consists of 13 residues. Germline values: CDR1 SGHDT, CDR2 YYEEEE. The CDR3 reads CASSLWGANEQFF. CDR3 in DNA: TGTGCCAGCAGCTTGTGGGGGGCGAATGAGCAGTTCTTC.

A note on this clone: The same CDR3 arises from other DNA sequences in this sample as well. This chain joins TRBV4-1 and TRBJ2-7, with D perhaps matching TRBD1 or TRBD2 (5 bases each). Trimming removed 1 base at V and 4 bases at J, with 8 bases between. The CDR3 covers 13 residues. Germline lookup yields CDR1 MGHRA and CDR2 YSYEKL. CDR3 in DNA: TGCGCCAGCAGCCAAGCGAGGGGTTACGAGCAGTACTTC. Translation: CASSQARGYEQYF.

The rearrangement uses TRBV5-4 and TRBJ1-4; D gene uncertain. CDR3 length: 19 amino acids. V lost 0 bases and J lost 0, with 18 bases in between. Germline V gives CDR1 SGHNT, CDR2 YYREEE (reference sequence). CDR3 protein: CASSLEQSFSPATNEKLFF. For the CDR3, the DNA is TGTGCCAGCAGCTTGGAGCAGAGCTTCTCACCAGCAACTAATGAAAAACTGTTTTTT. Looking up the rest from reference TRBV5-4 and TRBJ1-4 gives the full variable domain: ETGVTQSPTHLIKTRGQQVTLRCSSQSGHNTVSWYQQALGQGPQFIFQYYREEENGRGNFPPRFSGLQFPNYSSELNVNALELDDSALYLCASSLEQSFSPATNEKLFFGSGTQLSVL.

The chain has TRBV7-9 and TRBJ2-3; D is uncertain. Deletions cut 5 bases from V and 3 bases from J, with 12 bases between. The CDR3 is 14 residues long. From germline, CDR1 is SEHNR and CDR2 FQNEAQ (reference sequence). The CDR3 protein is CASSPRLGTDTQYF. CDR3 nucleotide sequence: TGTGCCAGCAGCCCCCGACTTGGAACAGATACGCAGTATTTT.

The chain couples TRBV7-9 to TRBJ2-3; 11 bases are a match to TRBD2. J lost 6 bases, V lost 5 bases, and 10 bases had no gene match. The CDR3 has 16 residues. Germline V gives CDR1 SEHNR, CDR2 FQNEAQ (reference sequence). The chain's CDR3 is CASSDWTSGLLDTQYF. DNA for the CDR3: TGTGCCAGCAGCGATTGGACTAGCGGGCTGTTGGATACGCAGTATTTT. Looking up the rest from reference TRBV7-9 and TRBJ2-3 gives the full variable domain: DTGVSQNPRHKITKRGQNVTFRCDPISEHNRLYWYRQTLGQGPEFLTYFQNEAQLEKSRLLSDRFSAERPKGSFSTLEIQRTEQGDSAMYLCASSDWTSGLLDTQYFGPGTRLTVL.

This chain connects TRBV4-1 to TRBJ2-7; possible D gene TRBD1, 5 bases. V lost 4 bases and J lost 5, with 18 bases in between. The CDR3 contains 15 residues. In germline, CDR1 is MGHRA, CDR2 YSYEKL. Here the CDR3 reads CASSLDPGLGNEQYF. DNA of the CDR3: TGCGCCAGCAGCCTCGACCCAGGGCTCGGCAACGAGCAGTACTTC.

As for this clone: Distinct nucleotide sequences in the sample also encode this CDR3. The chain is built from TRBV7-9 and TRBJ1-2; TRBD1 agrees at 7 bases. This CDR3 comprises 13 residues. Germline assignment: CDR1 SEHNR and CDR2 FQNEAQ (reference sequence). Trimming cost V 4 bases and J 4 bases; bases outside gene matches: 3. CDR3 nucleotides: TGTGCCAGCAGCTCGACAGGGACCTATGGCTACACCTTC. Translating gives CASSSTGTYGYTF.